This T cell receptor beta chain was retrieved from a study of T cell repertoires in cytomegalovirus infection. Whole-study results and caveats: In two of eight donors, the top clonotype was HLA-C-restricted CMV-specific.

Remarks on this clonotype: The antigen is undetermined.

TCRdb reprocessed the reads with MiXCR, giving one entry per CDR3 protein. The table lists around 340,000 distinct CDR3 sequences, roughly 28% of them singletons. The CDR3 has 14 residues. V shed 6 bases and J 4 bases; nucleotides not matched to a gene: 8. The specimen was cultured PBMCs, collected from culture after CMV antigen stimulation. The source of this sequence is a human donor in good health (CMV status not recorded). Some clones in this sample may be carry-over from other donors' samples. The chain is built from TRBV12-3 or TRBV12-4 and TRBJ1-1, with TRBD1 matching over 7 bases. CDR3 amino acids: CASSFTGAVTEAFF. The CDR3 DNA reads TGTGCCAGCAGCTTCACAGGGGCGGTCACTGAAGCTTTCTTT.